This TCR beta chain was recorded in a study of shared clonotypes between healthy human individuals. The repertoire was sequenced with immunoSEQ multiplex PCR; TCRdb's copy has only in-frame clones and lacks some. This table holds more than 900,000 clones, roughly 74% found once. Per the germline V gene, CDR1 is SNHLY and CDR2 is FYNNEI. This CDR3 spans 11 amino acids. V was pared by 5 bases and J by 7 bases, with 6 bases between. The sequence was obtained from a man aged 18-30 years in good health. Some clones in this sample may be carry-over from other donors' samples. The chain is built from TRBV2 and TRBJ2-1, with D perhaps assigned TRBD1 or TRBD2 (5 bases each). Sequencing was performed on memory CD4+ T cells from PBMCs. Subset given: CD45RA-negative fraction. Here the CDR3 reads CASSWGNEQFF. The CDR3, as DNA: TGTGCCAGCAGTTGGGGGAATGAGCAGTTCTTC.